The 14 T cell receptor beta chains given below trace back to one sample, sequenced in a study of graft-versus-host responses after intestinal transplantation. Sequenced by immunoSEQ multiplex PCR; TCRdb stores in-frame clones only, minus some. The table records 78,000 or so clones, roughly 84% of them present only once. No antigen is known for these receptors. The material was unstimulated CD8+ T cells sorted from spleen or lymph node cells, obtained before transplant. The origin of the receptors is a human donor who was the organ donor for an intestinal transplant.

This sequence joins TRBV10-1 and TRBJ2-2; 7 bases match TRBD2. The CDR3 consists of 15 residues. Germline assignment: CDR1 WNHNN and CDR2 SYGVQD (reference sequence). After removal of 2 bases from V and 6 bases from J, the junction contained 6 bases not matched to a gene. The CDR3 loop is CASSETSEVSGELFF. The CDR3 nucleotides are TGCGCCAGCAGTGAGACTAGCGAGGTTTCCGGGGAGCTGTTTTTT.

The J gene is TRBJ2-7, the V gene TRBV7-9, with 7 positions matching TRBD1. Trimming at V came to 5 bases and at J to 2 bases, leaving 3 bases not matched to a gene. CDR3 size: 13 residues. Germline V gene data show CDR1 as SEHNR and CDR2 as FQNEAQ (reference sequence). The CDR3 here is CASSATGTYEQYF. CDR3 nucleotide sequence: TGTGCCAGCAGCGCGACAGGGACCTACGAGCAGTACTTC.

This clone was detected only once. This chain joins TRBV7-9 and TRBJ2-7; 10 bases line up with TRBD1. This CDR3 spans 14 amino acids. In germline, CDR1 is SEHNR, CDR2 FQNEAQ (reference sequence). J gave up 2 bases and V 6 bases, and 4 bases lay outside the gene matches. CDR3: CASSGQGDPYEQYF. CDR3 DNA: TGTGCCAGCAGTGGACAGGGGGATCCCTACGAGCAGTACTTC. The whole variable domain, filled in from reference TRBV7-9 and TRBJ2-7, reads DTGVSQNPRHKITKRGQNVTFRCDPISEHNRLYWYRQTLGQGPEFLTYFQNEAQLEKSRLLSDRFSAERPKGSFSTLEIQRTEQGDSAMYLCASSGQGDPYEQYFGPGTRLTVT.

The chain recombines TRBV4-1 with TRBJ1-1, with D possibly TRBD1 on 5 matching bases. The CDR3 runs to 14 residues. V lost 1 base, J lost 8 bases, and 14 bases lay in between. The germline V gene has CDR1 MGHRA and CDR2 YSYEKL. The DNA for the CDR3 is TGCGCCAGCAGCCAAGCCCCTGGGGGACCGGAAGCTTTCTTT. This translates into CASSQAPGGPEAFF.

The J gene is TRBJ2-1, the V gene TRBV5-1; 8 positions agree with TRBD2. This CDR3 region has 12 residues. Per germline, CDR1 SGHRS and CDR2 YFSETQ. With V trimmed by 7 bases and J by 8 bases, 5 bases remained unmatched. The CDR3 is CASGGLGDEQFF. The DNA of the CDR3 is TGCGCCAGCGGGGGACTAGGCGATGAGCAGTTCTTC.

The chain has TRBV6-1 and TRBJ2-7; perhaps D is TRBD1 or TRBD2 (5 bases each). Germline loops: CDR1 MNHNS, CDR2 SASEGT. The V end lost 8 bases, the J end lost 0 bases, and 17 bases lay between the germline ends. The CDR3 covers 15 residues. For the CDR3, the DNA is TGTGCCAGCCTGGGACCGTCCCTCTCCTCCTACGAGCAGTACTTC. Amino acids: CASLGPSLSSYEQYF.

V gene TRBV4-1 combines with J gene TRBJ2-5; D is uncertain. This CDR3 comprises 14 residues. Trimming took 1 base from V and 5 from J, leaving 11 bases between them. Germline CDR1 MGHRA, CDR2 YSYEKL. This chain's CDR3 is CASSQAQSRETQYF. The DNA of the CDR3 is TGCGCCAGCAGCCAAGCCCAGAGTCGCGAGACCCAGTACTTC.

The CDR3 nucleotides read TGTGCCAGCAGGGACGGGAACACTGAAGCTTTCTTT. Translation gives CASRDGNTEAFF. The chain is built from TRBV11-2 and TRBJ1-1; no firm D call. The CDR3 length is 12 residues. From germline, CDR1 is SGHAT and CDR2 FQNNGV. The germline V and J ends were trimmed by 6 bases and 1 base, with 6 bases remaining between them.

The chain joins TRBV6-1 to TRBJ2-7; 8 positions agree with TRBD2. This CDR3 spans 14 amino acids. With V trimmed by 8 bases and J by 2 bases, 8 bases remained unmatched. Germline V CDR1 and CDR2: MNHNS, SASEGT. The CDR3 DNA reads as TGTGCCAGCGGCATCGGGGGGGCCCCCTACGAGCAGTACTTC. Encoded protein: CASGIGGAPYEQYF.

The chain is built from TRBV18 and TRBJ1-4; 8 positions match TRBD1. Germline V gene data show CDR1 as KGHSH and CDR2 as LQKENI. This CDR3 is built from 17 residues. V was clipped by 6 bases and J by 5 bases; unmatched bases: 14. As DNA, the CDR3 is TGTGCCAGCTCTCAGGACAGGGTGGCGGGTCGGAATGAAAAACTGTTTTTT. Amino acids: CASSQDRVAGRNEKLFF.

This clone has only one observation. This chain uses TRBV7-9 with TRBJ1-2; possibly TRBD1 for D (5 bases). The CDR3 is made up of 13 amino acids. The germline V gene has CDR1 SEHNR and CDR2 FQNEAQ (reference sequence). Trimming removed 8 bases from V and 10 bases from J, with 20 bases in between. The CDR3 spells CASGGTTSRDYTF. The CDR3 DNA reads TGTGCCAGCGGCGGGACGACCAGTAGGGACTACACCTTC.

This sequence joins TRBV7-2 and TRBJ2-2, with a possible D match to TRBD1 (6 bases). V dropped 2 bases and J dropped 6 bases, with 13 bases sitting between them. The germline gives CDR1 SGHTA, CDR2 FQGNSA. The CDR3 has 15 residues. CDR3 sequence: CASSLTSGAAGELFF. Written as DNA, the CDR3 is TGTGCCAGCAGCTTAACCTCAGGGGCGGCCGGGGAGCTGTTTTTT.

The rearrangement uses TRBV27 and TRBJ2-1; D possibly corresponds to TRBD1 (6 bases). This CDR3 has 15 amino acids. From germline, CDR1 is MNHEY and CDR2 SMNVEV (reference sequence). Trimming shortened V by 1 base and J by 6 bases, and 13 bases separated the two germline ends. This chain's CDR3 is CASSLFPRDINEQFF. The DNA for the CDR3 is TGTGCCAGCAGTTTATTTCCCAGGGACATCAATGAGCAGTTCTTC.

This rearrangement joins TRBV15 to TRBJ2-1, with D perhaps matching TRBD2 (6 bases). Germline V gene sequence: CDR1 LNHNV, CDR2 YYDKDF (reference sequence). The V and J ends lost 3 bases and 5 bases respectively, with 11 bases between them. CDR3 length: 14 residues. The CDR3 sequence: CATSSTGLDNEQFF. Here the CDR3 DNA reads TGTGCCACCAGCAGTACGGGACTTGACAATGAGCAGTTCTTC.